This T cell receptor beta chain was captured by sequencing in a study of control samples from healthy donors and cancer patients. The CDR3 has 13 amino acids. The ends were cut back, 5 bases at V and 4 bases at J, with 7 bases in the middle. Germline CDR1 and CDR2: KGHDR and SFDVKD. TCRdb keeps only in-frame clones here, not all; method: immunoSEQ multiplex PCR. Among under 450,000 clones listed, around nine tenths were seen once. The sample comprised PBMCs. The rearrangement uses TRBV24-1 and TRBJ2-2; D possibly corresponds to TRBD1 (6 bases). This clonotype was sampled from a man in his forties or fifties with head and neck cancer. The CDR3 sequence is CATSGGPTGELFF. DNA of the CDR3: TGTGCCACCAGTGGGGGGCCCACCGGGGAGCTGTTTTTT.